The next 10 T cell receptor beta chains were all read from a single sample in a study of T-cell reconstitution after alpha-beta-depleted transplantation in children. Using unique molecular identifiers, the investigators prepared the TCRbeta library. TCRdb used MiXCR to reprocess the PCR reads, holding one entry per CDR3 protein. The sample lists about 610,000 distinct CDR3 sequences; over 9.5% were seen once. The specimen was PBMCs from the stem cell graft donor, collected from the stem cell graft. These receptors originate from a human donor who donated a stem cell graft to a child with acute myeloid leukemia.

This clonotype was found many times. This chain uses TRBV20-1 with TRBJ2-2; 11 positions agree with TRBD2. Germline V lookup: CDR1 DFQATT, CDR2 SNEGSKA (reference sequence). V gave up 5 bases and J gave up 5 bases; unmatched junction bases: 10. The CDR3 has 16 residues. The CDR3 sequence is CSAPRLAGGGTGELFF. The CDR3 nucleotides are TGCAGTGCTCCGAGATTAGCGGGAGGGGGAACCGGGGAGCTGTTTTTT.

This clonotype was counted only a few times. The chain uses TRBV6-2 or TRBV6-3 and TRBJ2-5; D not resolved. Germline V CDR1 and CDR2: MNHEY, SVGEGT. The CDR3 totals 14 residues. The V end was cut by 9 bases, the J end by 3 bases, with 17 bases between. CDR3 nucleotide sequence: TGTGCCAGTCACCGAATTATGACCAAAGAGACCCAGTACTTC. Its translation is CASHRIMTKETQYF.

This clonotype was detected ten times or more. V and J are TRBV20-1 and TRBJ2-2; TRBD2 agrees at 8 bases. V lost 2 bases to trimming and J lost 5 bases; unmatched junction nucleotides: 10. The CDR3 loop spans 16 amino acids. Germline CDR1 DFQATT, CDR2 SNEGSKA (reference sequence). The CDR3 nucleotides are TGCAGTGCTAGACGCCGGGGGGGAGGGCCGACCGGGGAGCTGTTTTTT. The encoded protein is CSARRRGGGPTGELFF.

This clonotype was recorded many times. The chain links TRBV4-2 to TRBJ2-1; 12 bases are shared with TRBD2. The CDR3 covers 18 residues. The V gene's germline CDR1 is LGHNA and CDR2 YNFKEQ. Unmatched junction bases numbered 8, after V lost 1 base and J lost 4 bases. Here the CDR3 DNA reads TGTGCCAGCAGCCAAGTTGTCCCTACTAGCGGGAGGTACAATGAGCAGTTCTTC. This encodes CASSQVVPTSGRYNEQFF.

The CDR3 DNA is TGCAGTGCCGCCCCTGGGCTAGCGGTAAATGAGCAGTTCTTC. It translates to CSAAPGLAVNEQFF. The rearrangement uses TRBV20-1 and TRBJ2-1, with 7 bases identical to TRBD2. CDR1 and CDR2 from the germline V gene are DFQATT and SNEGSKA (reference sequence). CDR3 length equals 14 residues. The J segment lost 7 bases and the V segment lost 6 bases, leaving 12 bases of the junction unmatched.

Ten or more counts support this clonotype. The genes are TRBV5-1 and TRBJ2-3, with D uncertain. In germline, CDR1 is SGHRS, CDR2 YFSETQ. The V and J ends lost 6 bases and 0 bases respectively, with 8 bases between them. The CDR3 loop spans 13 amino acids. The CDR3 is CASTGPSTDTQYF. The CDR3 DNA follows: TGCGCCAGCACAGGACCGAGCACAGATACGCAGTATTTT.

This clonotype was recorded at least ten times. V and J are TRBV7-8 and TRBJ2-1; 9 positions agree with TRBD2. With 1 base clipped from V and 15 bases from J, the junction kept 7 bases outside the gene matches. Germline V gene data show CDR1 as SGHVS and CDR2 as FQNEAQ. This CDR3 is 13 amino acids long. This CDR3 is CASSLEGSGSLFF. CDR3 DNA sequence: TGTGCCAGCAGCTTAGAAGGTAGCGGGAGTCTGTTCTTC.

There are a few counts of this clonotype. The chain is built from TRBV29-1 and TRBJ2-1; D gene ambiguous. The germline V gene encodes CDR1 SQVTM and CDR2 ANQGSEA. The CDR3 has 12 residues. Trimming shortened V by 5 bases and J by 5 bases, and 10 bases separated the two germline ends. The CDR3 DNA follows: TGCAGCGTTCCGAACTTCAACAATGAGCAGTTCTTC. This gives the protein CSVPNFNNEQFF.

The chain is built from TRBV10-3 and TRBJ2-3, with D perhaps matching TRBD1 (6 bases). Trimming took 2 bases from V and 6 from J, leaving 12 bases between them. The CDR3 is made up of 14 amino acids. The germline gives CDR1 ENHRY, CDR2 SYGVKD. Here the CDR3 DNA reads TGTGCCATCAGTGAGACCGGACAGTTGGATACGCAGTATTTT. Translating gives CAISETGQLDTQYF.

This clonotype was seen a handful of times. The chain employs TRBV5-1 and TRBJ2-1, with TRBD1 matching over 11 bases. After removal of 4 bases from V and 7 bases from J, the junction contained 10 bases not matched to a gene. Per the germline V gene, CDR1 is SGHRS and CDR2 is YFSETQ. The CDR3 has 16 amino acids. CDR3: CASSHRTGGAGNEQFF. In nucleotides, the CDR3 is TGCGCCAGCAGCCACAGGACAGGGGGCGCGGGGAATGAGCAGTTCTTC.